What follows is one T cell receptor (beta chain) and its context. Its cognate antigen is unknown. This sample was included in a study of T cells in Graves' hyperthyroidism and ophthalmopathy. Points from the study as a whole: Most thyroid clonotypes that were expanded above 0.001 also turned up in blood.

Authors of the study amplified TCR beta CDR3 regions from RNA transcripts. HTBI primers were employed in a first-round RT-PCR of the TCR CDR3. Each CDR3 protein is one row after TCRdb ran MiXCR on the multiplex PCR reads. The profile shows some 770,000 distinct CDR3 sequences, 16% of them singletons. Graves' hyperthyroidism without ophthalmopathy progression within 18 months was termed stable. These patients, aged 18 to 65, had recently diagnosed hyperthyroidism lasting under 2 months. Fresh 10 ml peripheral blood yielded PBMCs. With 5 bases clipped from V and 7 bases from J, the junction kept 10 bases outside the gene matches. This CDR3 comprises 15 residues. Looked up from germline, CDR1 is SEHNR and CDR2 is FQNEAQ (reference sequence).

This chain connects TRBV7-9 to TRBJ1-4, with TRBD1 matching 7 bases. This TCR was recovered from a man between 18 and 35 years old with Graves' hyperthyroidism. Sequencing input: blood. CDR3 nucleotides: TGTGCCAGCAGCCTACGACAGGGCGGGGCTGAAAAACTGTTTTTT. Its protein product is CASSLRQGGAEKLFF.